The clone carrying this TCR beta chain came up a few times. Its target is unknown. These data come from a study of T cell repertoires in cytomegalovirus infection. Study as a whole: CMV infection and matching HLA type were both indicated by public TCR beta signatures.

Study results and caveats: Frequencies of public TCR beta families were cumulated, and this identified carriers of CMV plus the relevant HLA. HLA-C-restricted TCR beta clonotypes specific for CMV led the ex vivo response.

The CDR3 totals 14 residues. Deletions cut 2 bases from V and 3 bases from J, with 10 bases between. Germline CDR1 and CDR2: ENHRY and SYGVKD. TCRdb analysed the reads with MiXCR anew, one entry per CDR3 protein. This table has roughly 100,000 distinct CDR3 sequences, approximately 15% appearing once. The rearrangement uses TRBV10-3 and TRBJ2-5, with D uncertain. The clonotype was recovered from a human donor in good health (CMV status not recorded). Some clones in this sample may be carry-over from other donors' samples. Sequences were obtained from PBMCs. This chain's CDR3 is CAISEPGVEETQYF. The CDR3 nucleotides are TGTGCCATCAGTGAGCCGGGCGTTGAAGAGACCCAGTACTTC.